The clone carrying this T cell receptor (beta chain) was counted between two and nine times. Its specificity is not known. This sample is part of a study of vaccination and CD4 T cells after COVID-19. Whole-study findings and limits: Spike mono-reactivity was the property of 304 of 307 vaccine-specific clones in convalescent patients. In median terms, SARS-CoV-2-reactive clonotypes went from about 20 to 38, a nonsignificant rise.

Treatment defined: roughly 11-day PBMC culture with coronavirus spike peptide pools or control peptides (ViraFEST assay). This CDR3 is built from 15 residues. Germline CDR1 is MGHDK and CDR2 is SYGVNS. V lost 4 bases, J lost 5 bases, and 10 bases stayed unmatched. Scientists ran DNA taken from cultured CD4+ T cells through the Oncomine TCR Beta short-read assay for sequencing. TCRdb reprocessed the PCR reads with MiXCR, giving one entry per CDR3 protein. The sample includes almost 20,000 distinct CDR3 sequences, roughly 51% seen only once; the top ten take roughly 17%. The V call is TRBV25-1, the J call TRBJ2-5; TRBD1 matches at 7 bases. This receptor was taken from a human donor who had recovered from COVID-19. Sequencing used CD4+ T cells from blood, cultured in vitro. The CDR3 DNA reads TGTGCCAGCAGTGGACAGACAGGGTTGTTGGAGACCCAGTACTTC. Translated, it gives CASSGQTGLLETQYF.